This TCR beta chain is from a study of shared clonotypes between healthy human individuals. The wider study: The donors, two women and a few men, were aged 18 to 49. General study results and limits: Expectations were that clonotype sharing among donors would be affected by sequencing depth. Donor scarcity curtailed the genetic and exposure-history diversity represented herein.

Comments on this clone: As yet, its antigen is unknown.

Assay: immunoSEQ multiplex PCR; the TCRdb copy retains only in-frame clones and omits some. The sample holds millions of clones, around 96% seen once. Naive CD8 cells were CD45RO-negative, positively selected for CCR7, excluding terminally differentiated effector memory CD45RA+ cells. This TCR derives from a man aged 18 to 29 in good health. What was sequenced was naive CD8+ T cells sorted from blood.

CDR3 sequence: CSGTGWWDSGTDTQYF. CDR3 nucleotide sequence: TGCAGCGGCACGGGTTGGTGGGATTCGGGCACAGATACGCAGTATTTT. J is TRBJ2-3 and V is TRBV29-1; no firm D call. Trimming shortened V by 7 bases and J by 1 base, and 21 bases separated the two germline ends. The germline CDR1 and CDR2 sequences are SQVTM and ANQGSEA. CDR3 length: 16 residues.